This entry features one T cell receptor beta chain sequence. This clonotype was observed a handful of times. No cognate antigen has been identified for it. No base quality information exists; no much larger clone differs at one position. The entry originates in a study of naive and memory T cell subsets (dated by TCRdb to 2016 to 2017). The study in broad terms: An open-source, UMI-based TCR alpha and beta sequencing pipeline was applied to sorted naive and memory peripheral blood T cell subsets. RNA was DNase-treated and reverse transcribed with TCR constant-region primers, mostly using SuperScript III. The functional CMV T cell responses agreed completely with IgG serology results. Paper-wide results and their limitations: In both CD4 and CD8 cells, going from naive through CM, EM and EMRA, the Gini index went up while Shannon and inverse Simpson diversity went down. A few larger clonotypes were present in naive repertoires, particularly the CD8 repertoires, and these clonotypes were possibly memory cells re-expressing CD45RA. RNA-based TCR counts may be affected by expression changes linked to T cell activation and differentiation. The repertoire findings for the naive and memory subsets could not be validated against a ground truth, as none was available. Following error correction, more than 85% of naive TCR sequences occurred only once, which made naive abundance distributions much steeper than those of memory subsets. A clonotype was defined as a single alpha or beta chain sequence rather than as a paired alpha/beta receptor. TCR abundance followed a power law whose exponent differed between naive and memory subsets but was consistent across the three individuals.

The CDR3 starts with the cysteine, ends with the phenylalanine, and has 13 residues. Only the CDR3 part of the read is kept: 39 bases, read in frame from the first base. V was cut back by 5 bases and J by 5 bases, leaving a gap of 16 bases between them. From the germline V gene (reference sequence), CDR1 is GTSNPN and CDR2 is SVGIG. TCR alpha and beta chain libraries were amplified separately from the second PCR step onward. To determine each donor's CMV status, fresh PBMCs were stimulated overnight with CMV viral lysate, and IFNgamma production from CD4+ T cells was then assessed. Using Miltenyi beads, CD4 T cells were first positively selected, and CD8 T cells were then positively selected from the CD4-negative fraction. Cells stained for CD3, CD4, CD8, CD45RA, CD27 and a live/dead dye were sorted on a BD Aria II into four subsets by CD45RA and CD27. A few healthy volunteers provided blood, and the blood of each volunteer was split into CD4 and CD8 T cells and then into four differentiation subsets. Approximately 130 ml of peripheral blood was drawn per donor, and PBMC were isolated by Ficoll-Paque PLUS density-gradient centrifugation. Sorted cells were lysed in RLT buffer, after which RNA was extracted using a Qiagen RNeasy kit and stored at -80 degrees C.

The library was produced with UMI-ligation and nested PCR. An equimolar mix of two oligonucleotides covering both TRBC1 and TRBC2 was used as the beta constant-region primer. The ligated cDNA went through four rounds of PCR with nested alpha and beta constant-region primers together with the SP2 primer. A single-stranded oligonucleotide bearing the SP2 primer plus a 12-nucleotide UMI was ligated onto the 3' end of the cDNA by T4 RNA ligase 1. Incubation of the ligation reaction lasted roughly 20-25 hours at 16 degrees C. PCR2 was usually performed as a SYBR Green qPCR and halted at a preset threshold so that over-amplification would not occur. All purifications after the first were performed with Agencourt AMPure XP magnetic beads. Library quantification was done by Qubit, followed by a TapeStation check on which the main peak was expected at around 650 bp. Pooled libraries were sequenced on an Illumina MiSeq with v2 2x251 paired-end kits, typically giving roughly 0.9-2.1 million reads per sample. Each sample was pooled at about 4 nM, and about 5-8% PhiX was included to help cluster recognition. As for the original processing: V and J genes were assigned to Demultiplexor-processed FASTQ reads by Decombinator through tag matching, with a single base-pair mismatch being allowed. By using UMIs, Collapsinator corrected both sequencing errors and the frequency errors caused by PCR heterogeneity. CDR3Translator translated TCRs and extracted CDR3s from the conserved cysteine to the FGXG phenylalanine, flagging non-productive sequences. Gini, Shannon entropy and inverse Simpson indices were calculated on repertoires subsampled to equal numbers of UMI-defined TCRs. Within the linear range, a power law was fitted by maximum likelihood to the distributions of clonotype abundance. On one naive CD8 sample, the pipeline and MIGEC gave similar UMI counts, unique TCR numbers and clonal distributions. In one analysis, naive TCRs also found in any memory subset of the same donor were removed from the naive repertoire. Repertoires were searched for around 7,000 CMV-associated CDR3 sequences compiled from VDJdb and a published dataset. The public reads were reanalyzed by TCRdb: fastp trimming at Q25, MiXCR alignment, in-frame beta chains only. Entries are consolidated by CDR3 protein sequence, retaining the most common genes and DNA. TCRdb's processing, not the authors', yielded these V and J calls. The sample table shows about 150,000 distinct CDR3 sequences, and approximately 24% are seen once. The ten largest clones capture around 0.11% of the sample.

The rearranged chain carries TRBV30 and TRBJ2-7, with TRBD2 as a weak D call on 5 bases. Material for sequencing was naive CD4+ T cells from blood. Reading the label with the study, this specimen's cell subset or site is: naive T cells, CD45RA high CD27+. This sequence originates from a human donor in good health. CDR3 loop: CAWLRGQFHEQYF. The nucleotide sequence is given as TGTGCCTGGCTTCGAGGGCAATTTCACGAGCAGTACTTC.